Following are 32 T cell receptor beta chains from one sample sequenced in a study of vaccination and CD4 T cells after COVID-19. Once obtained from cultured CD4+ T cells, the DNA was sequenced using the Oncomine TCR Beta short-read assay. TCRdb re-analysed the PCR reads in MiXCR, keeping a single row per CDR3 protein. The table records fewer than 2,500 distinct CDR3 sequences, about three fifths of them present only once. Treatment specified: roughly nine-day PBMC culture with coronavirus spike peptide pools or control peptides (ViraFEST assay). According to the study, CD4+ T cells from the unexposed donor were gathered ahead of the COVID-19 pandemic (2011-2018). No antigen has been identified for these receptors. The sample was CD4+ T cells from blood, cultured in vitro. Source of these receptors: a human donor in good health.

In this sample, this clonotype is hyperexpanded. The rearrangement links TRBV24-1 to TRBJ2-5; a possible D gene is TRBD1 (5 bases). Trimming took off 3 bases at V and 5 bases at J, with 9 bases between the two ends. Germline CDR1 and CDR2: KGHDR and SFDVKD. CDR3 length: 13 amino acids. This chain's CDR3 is CATSDPAGETQYF. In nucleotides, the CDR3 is TGTGCCACCAGTGATCCGGCAGGGGAGACCCAGTACTTC.

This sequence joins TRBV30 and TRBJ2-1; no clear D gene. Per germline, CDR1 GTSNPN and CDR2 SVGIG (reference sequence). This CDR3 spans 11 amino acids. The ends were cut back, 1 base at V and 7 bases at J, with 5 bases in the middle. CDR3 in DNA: TGTGCCTGGAGTGACGGGAATGAGCAGTTCTTC. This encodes CAWSDGNEQFF.

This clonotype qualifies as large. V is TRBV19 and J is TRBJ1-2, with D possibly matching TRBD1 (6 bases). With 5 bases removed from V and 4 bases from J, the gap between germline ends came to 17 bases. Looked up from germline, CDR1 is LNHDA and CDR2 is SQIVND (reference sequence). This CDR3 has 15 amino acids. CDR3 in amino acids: CASSPLGGRGYGYTF. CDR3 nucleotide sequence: TGTGCCAGTAGTCCCCTAGGGGGTCGCGGCTATGGCTACACCTTC.

This chain's CDR3 is CASSTGQFYGYTF. The CDR3 DNA reads as TGTGCCAGCAGTACGGGACAGTTCTATGGCTACACCTTC. The gene calls are TRBV6-1 and TRBJ1-2; TRBD1 matches at 7 bases. CDR3 size: 13 residues. V was clipped by 5 bases and J by 4 bases; unmatched bases: 4. Germline V gene data show CDR1 as MNHNS and CDR2 as SASEGT.

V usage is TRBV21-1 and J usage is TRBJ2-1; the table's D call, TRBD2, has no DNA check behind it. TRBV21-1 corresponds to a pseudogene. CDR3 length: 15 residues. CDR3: CASSLGPQRVNEQFF. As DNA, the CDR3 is TGTGCCAGCAGCCTCGGACCACAGAGGGTCAATGAGCAGTTCTTC.

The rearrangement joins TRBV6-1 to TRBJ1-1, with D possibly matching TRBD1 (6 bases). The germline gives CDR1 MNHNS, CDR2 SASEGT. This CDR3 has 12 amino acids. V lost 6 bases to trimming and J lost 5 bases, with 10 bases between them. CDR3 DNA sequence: TGTGCCAGCAGCAGGGGAGGTACTGAAGCTTTCTTT. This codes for CASSRGGTEAFF.

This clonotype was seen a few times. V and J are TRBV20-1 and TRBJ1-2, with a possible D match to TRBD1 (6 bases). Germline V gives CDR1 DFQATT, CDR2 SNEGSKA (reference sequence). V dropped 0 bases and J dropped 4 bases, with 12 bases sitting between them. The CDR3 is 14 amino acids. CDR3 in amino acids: CSARDLGGTYGYTF. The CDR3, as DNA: TGCAGTGCTAGAGATCTAGGGGGGACCTATGGCTACACCTTC.

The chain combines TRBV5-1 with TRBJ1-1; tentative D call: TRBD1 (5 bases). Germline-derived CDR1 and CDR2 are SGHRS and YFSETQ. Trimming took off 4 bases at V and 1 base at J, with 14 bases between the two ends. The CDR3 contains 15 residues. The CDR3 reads CASSRGDGQNTEAFF. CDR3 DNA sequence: TGCGCCAGCAGCCGCGGGGACGGCCAGAACACTGAAGCTTTCTTT.

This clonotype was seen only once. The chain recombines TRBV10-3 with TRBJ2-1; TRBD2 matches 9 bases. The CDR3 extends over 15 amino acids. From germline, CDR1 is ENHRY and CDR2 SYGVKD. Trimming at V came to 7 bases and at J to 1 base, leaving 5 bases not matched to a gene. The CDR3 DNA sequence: TGTGCCATCACCTCGACTAGCGGTTCCTACAATGAGCAGTTCTTC. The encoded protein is CAITSTSGSYNEQFF.

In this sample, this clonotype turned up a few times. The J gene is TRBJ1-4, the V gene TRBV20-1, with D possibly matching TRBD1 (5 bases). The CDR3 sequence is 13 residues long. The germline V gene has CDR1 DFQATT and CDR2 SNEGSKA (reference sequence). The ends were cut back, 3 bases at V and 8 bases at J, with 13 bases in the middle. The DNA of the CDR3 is TGCAGTGCTAGTGGGCGGGAGGGGGAAAAACTGTTTTTT. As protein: CSASGREGEKLFF.

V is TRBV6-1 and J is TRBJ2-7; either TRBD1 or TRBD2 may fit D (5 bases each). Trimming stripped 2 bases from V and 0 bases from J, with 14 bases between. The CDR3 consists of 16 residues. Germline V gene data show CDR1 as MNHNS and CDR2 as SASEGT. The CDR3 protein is CASSEFERTYSYEQYF. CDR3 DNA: TGTGCCAGCAGTGAATTTGAGCGGACATACTCCTACGAGCAGTACTTC.

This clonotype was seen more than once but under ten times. For the CDR3, the DNA is TGTGCCAGCACCTCTGGGCGGACCATGAACACTGAAGCTTTCTTT. Translating gives CASTSGRTMNTEAFF. This chain connects TRBV7-9 to TRBJ1-1; no firm D call. The V gene's germline CDR1 is SEHNR and CDR2 FQNEAQ (reference sequence). This CDR3 has 15 residues. Trimming pared 7 bases from V and 0 bases from J, leaving 15 bases between.

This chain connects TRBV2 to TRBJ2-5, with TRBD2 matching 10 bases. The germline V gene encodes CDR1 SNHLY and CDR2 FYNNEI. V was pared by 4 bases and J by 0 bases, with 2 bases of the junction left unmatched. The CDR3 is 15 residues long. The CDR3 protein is CASSATSGYQETQYF. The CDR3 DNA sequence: TGTGCCAGCAGTGCGACTAGCGGGTACCAAGAGACCCAGTACTTC. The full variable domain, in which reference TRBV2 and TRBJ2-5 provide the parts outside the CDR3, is EPEVTQTPSHQVTQMGQEVILRCVPISNHLYFYWYRQILGQKVEFLVSFYNNEISEKSEIFDDQFSVERPDGSNFTLKIRSTKLEDSAMYFCASSATSGYQETQYFGPGTRLLVL.

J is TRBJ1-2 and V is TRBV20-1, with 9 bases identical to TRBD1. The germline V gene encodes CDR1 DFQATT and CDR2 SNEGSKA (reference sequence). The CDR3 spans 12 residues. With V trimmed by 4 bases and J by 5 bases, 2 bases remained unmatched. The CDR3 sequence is CSAKTGGYGYTF. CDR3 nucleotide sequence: TGCAGTGCTAAGACAGGGGGATATGGCTACACCTTC.

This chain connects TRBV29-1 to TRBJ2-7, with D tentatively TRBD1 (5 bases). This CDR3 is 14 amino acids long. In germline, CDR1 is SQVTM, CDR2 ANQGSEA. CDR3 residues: CSGAGHRISYEQYF. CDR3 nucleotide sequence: TGCAGTGGTGCCGGTCACAGGATTTCCTACGAGCAGTACTTC.

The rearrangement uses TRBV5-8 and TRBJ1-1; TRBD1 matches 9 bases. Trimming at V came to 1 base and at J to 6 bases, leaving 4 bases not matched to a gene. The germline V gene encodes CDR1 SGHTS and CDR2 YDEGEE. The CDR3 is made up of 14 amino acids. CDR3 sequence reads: CASSLRTGDPEAFF. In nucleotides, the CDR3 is TGTGCCAGCAGCTTGAGGACAGGGGATCCTGAAGCTTTCTTT.

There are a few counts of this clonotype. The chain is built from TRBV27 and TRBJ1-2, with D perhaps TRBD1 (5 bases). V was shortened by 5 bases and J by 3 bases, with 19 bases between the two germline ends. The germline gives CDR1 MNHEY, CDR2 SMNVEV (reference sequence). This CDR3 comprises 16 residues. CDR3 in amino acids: CASSQGGPRMDYGYTF. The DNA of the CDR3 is TGTGCCAGCAGTCAGGGAGGTCCCCGAATGGACTATGGCTACACCTTC.

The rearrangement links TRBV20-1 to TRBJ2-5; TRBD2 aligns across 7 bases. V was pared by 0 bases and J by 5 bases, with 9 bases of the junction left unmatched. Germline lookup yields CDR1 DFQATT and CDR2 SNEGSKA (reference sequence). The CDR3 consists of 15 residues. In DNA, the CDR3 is TGCAGTGCTAGAGATTATGTGGGGGGGTCGGAGACCCAGTACTTC. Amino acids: CSARDYVGGSETQYF.

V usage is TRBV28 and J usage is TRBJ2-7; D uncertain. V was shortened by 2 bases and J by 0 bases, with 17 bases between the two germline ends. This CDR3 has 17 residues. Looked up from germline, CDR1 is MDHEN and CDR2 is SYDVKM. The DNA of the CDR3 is TGTGCCAGCAGTTTAGGATCCCTTAAGGTGAGCTCCTACGAGCAGTACTTC. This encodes CASSLGSLKVSSYEQYF.

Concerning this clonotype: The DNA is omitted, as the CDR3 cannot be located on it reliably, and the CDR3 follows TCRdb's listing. CDR3 loop: CASGFGAGGYGYTF. The chain uses TRBV12-5 and TRBJ1-2; whether TRBD1, the table's D call, matches the DNA was not checked. Germline V CDR1 and CDR2: LGHNT, FRNRAP. Ends included, the CDR3 has 14 residues.

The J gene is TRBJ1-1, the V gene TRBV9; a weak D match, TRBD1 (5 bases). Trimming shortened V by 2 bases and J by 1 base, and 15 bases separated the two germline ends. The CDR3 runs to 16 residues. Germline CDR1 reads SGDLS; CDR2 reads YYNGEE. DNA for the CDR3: TGTGCCAGCAGCGTCGCTGGCCGGGACCAGAACACTGAAGCTTTCTTT. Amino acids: CASSVAGRDQNTEAFF. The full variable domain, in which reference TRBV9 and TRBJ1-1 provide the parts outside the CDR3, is DSGVTQTPKHLITATGQRVTLRCSPRSGDLSVYWYQQSLDQGLQFLIQYYNGEERAKGNILERFSAQQFPDLHSELNLSSLELGDSALYFCASSVAGRDQNTEAFFGQGTRLTVV.

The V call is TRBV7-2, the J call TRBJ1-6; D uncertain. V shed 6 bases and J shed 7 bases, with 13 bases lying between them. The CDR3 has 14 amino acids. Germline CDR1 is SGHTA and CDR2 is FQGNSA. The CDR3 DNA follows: TGTGCCAGCAGTTTGGGTCGGCCAAATTCACCCCTCCACTTT. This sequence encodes CASSLGRPNSPLHF.

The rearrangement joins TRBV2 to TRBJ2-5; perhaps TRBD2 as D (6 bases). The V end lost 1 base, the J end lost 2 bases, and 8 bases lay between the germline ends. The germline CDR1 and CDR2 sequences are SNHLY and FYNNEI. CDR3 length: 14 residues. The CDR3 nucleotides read TGTGCCAGCAGTGAAGGGACTATACAAGAGACCCAGTACTTC. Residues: CASSEGTIQETQYF.

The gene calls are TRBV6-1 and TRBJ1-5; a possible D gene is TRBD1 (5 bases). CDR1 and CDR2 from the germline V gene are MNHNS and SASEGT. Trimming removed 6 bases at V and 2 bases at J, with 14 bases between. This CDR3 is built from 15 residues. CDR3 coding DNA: TGTGCCAGCAGCCCCGGGGCAGTTGGCAATCAGCCCCAGCATTTT. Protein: CASSPGAVGNQPQHF.

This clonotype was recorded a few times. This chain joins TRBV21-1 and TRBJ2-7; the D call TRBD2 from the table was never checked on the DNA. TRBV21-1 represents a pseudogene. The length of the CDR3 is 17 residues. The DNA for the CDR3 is TGTGCCAGCAGCAAAGGACTAGCGGGAGGTAACACCTACGAGCAGTACTTC. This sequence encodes CASSKGLAGGNTYEQYF.

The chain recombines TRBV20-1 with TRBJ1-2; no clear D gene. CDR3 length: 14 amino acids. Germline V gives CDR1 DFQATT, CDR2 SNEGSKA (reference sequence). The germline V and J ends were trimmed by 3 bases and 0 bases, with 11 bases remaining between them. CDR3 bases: TGCAGTGCTAGGACCAGTACAGCTAACTATGGCTACACCTTC. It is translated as CSARTSTANYGYTF.

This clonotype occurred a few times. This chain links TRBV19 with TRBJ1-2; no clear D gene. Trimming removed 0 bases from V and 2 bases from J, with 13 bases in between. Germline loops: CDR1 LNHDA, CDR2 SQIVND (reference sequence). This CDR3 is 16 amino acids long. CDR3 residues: CASSIDLQRLNYGYTF. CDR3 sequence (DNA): TGTGCCAGTAGTATAGATCTCCAGAGGTTGAACTATGGCTACACCTTC.

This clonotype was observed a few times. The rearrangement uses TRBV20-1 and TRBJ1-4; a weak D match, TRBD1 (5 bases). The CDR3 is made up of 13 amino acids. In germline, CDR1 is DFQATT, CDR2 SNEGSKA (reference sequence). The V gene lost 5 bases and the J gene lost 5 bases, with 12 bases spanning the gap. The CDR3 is CSARRGSNEKLFF. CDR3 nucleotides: TGCAGTGCTCGCCGGGGGTCCAATGAAAAACTGTTTTTT.

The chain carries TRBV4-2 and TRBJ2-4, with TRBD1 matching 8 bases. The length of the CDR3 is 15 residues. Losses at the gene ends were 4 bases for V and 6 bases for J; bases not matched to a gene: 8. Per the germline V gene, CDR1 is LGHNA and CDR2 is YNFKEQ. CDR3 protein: CASSPRTGLGNIQYF. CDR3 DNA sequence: TGTGCCAGCAGCCCTAGGACAGGGTTAGGAAACATTCAGTACTTC.

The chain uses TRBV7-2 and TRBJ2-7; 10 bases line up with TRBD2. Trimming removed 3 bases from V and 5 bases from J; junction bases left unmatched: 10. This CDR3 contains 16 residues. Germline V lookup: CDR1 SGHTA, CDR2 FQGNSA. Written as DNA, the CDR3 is TGTGCCAGCAGCTTGGTTAGGACTAGCGGTGGGAACGAGCAGTACTTC. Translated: CASSLVRTSGGNEQYF.

CDR3 sequence reads: CSARDRLAGATYNEQFF. CDR3 DNA sequence: TGCAGTGCTAGAGATCGACTAGCGGGCGCGACCTACAATGAGCAGTTCTTC. V and J are TRBV20-1 and TRBJ2-1; 10 bases align to TRBD2. From germline, CDR1 is DFQATT and CDR2 SNEGSKA (reference sequence). The V and J ends lost 0 bases and 2 bases, in that order; junction bases with no gene match: 7. The CDR3 contains 17 residues.

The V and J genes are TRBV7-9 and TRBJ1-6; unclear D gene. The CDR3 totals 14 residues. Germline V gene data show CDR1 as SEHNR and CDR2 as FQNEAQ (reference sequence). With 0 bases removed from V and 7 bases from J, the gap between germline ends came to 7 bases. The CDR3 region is CASSLASLNSPLHF. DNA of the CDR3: TGTGCCAGCAGCTTAGCCAGTTTAAATTCACCCCTCCACTTT.